These T cell receptor beta chains were read from a single sample in a study of T cell responses to AZD1222 COVID-19 vaccine. Some clones are missing from TCRdb's copy, which holds only in-frame ones; the method was immunoSEQ multiplex PCR. The sample has 70,000 or so clones; approximately 83% are singletons. Sequences were derived from peripheral blood, sampled 28 days after the second AZD1222 dose. All receptors derive from an adult who received the AZD1222 COVID-19 vaccine. The CDR3 runs from the conserved cysteine through the conserved F or W. Each record gives: D gene, J gene, clone size, CDR3 length, V gene, CDR3 protein, CDR3 DNA. A D gene is named only where the DNA matches it firmly. The size of a clone is reported for some rows only, either as once, few or many, or as a class for expanded clones.

TRBD2	TRBJ2-7	-	15	TRBV2	CASREGTSGGYEQYF	TGTGCCAGCAGGGAGGGGACTAGCGGGGGCTACGAGCAGTACTTC
-	TRBJ2-7	-	14	TRBV28	CASSSSDTTYEQYF	TGTGCCAGCAGTTCCTCTGACACAACCTACGAGCAGTACTTC
-	TRBJ2-1	-	12	TRBV5-1	CASSLSAWEQFF	TGCGCCAGCAGCCTTAGCGCTTGGGAGCAGTTCTTC
TRBD1	TRBJ2-1	-	13	TRBV6-5	CASSPTRQGGQFF	TGTGCCAGCAGTCCTACCAGACAGGGGGGGCAGTTCTTC
-	TRBJ2-1	-	14	TRBV11-3	CASSPRFVSNEQFF	TGTGCCAGCAGCCCCCGCTTTGTCTCCAATGAGCAGTTCTTC
-	TRBJ2-1	-	15	TRBV27	CASSLGHPGYNEQFF	TGTGCCAGCAGTTTAGGTCACCCCGGTTACAATGAGCAGTTCTTC
-	TRBJ2-5	-	13	TRBV29-1	CSGRKGPQETQYF	TGCAGCGGCCGCAAAGGACCCCAAGAGACCCAGTACTTC
-	TRBJ2-5	-	12	TRBV11-2	CASSPTAPAQYF	TGTGCCAGCAGCCCTACTGCGCCGGCCCAGTACTTC
TRBD1	TRBJ1-2	once	15	TRBV7-6	CASSPGTEGGYGYTF	TGTGCCAGCAGCCCAGGGACAGAAGGGGGCTATGGCTACACCTTC
-	TRBJ2-3	-	16	TRBV6-4	CASSDSTRGPTDTQYF	TGTGCCAGCAGTGACTCGACACGGGGCCCCACAGATACGCAGTATTTT
-	TRBJ1-2	-	13	TRBV30	CAWTWGQNYGYTF	TGTGCCTGGACGTGGGGCCAGAACTATGGCTACACCTTC
-	TRBJ1-3	-	15	TRBV11-2	CASSLFIRETNTIYF	TGTGCCAGCAGCTTGTTCATCAGGGAGACAAACACCATATATTTT
TRBD1	TRBJ1-3	-	15	TRBV4-3	CASSLTDRDGNTIYF	TGCGCCAGCAGCCTAACCGACAGGGACGGAAACACCATATATTTT
-	TRBJ2-7	-	13	TRBV4-3	CASSQDTRGEQYF	TGCGCCAGCAGCCAAGATACTCGAGGCGAGCAGTACTTC
TRBD2	TRBJ2-7	-	16	TRBV5-6	CASSAFGSGGFDEQYF	TGTGCCAGCAGCGCCTTCGGGAGCGGGGGGTTCGACGAGCAGTACTTC
-	TRBJ2-3	-	16	TRBV24-1	CATSDPGHTSTDTQYF	TGTGCCACCAGTGATCCCGGACACACTAGCACAGATACGCAGTATTTT
TRBD1	TRBJ1-5	-	14	TRBV7-9	CASSRTGERQPQHF	TGTGCCAGCAGCCGGACAGGGGAGCGACAGCCCCAGCATTTT
TRBD1	TRBJ1-1	-	16	TRBV9	CASSHGTGPPNTEAFF	TGTGCCAGCAGCCACGGGACAGGGCCTCCTAACACTGAAGCTTTCTTT
-	TRBJ2-2	-	15	TRBV7-7	CASSLATGAAGELFF	TGTGCCAGCAGCTTAGCCACAGGTGCTGCCGGGGAGCTGTTTTTT
TRBD1	TRBJ2-7	-	16	TRBV3-1/TRBV3-2	CASSQERQGDSYEQYF	TGTGCCAGCAGCCAAGAAAGACAGGGGGACTCCTACGAGCAGTACTTC
-	TRBJ1-1	-	15	TRBV19	CASSIGPGSNTEAFF	TGTGCCAGTAGTATAGGTCCAGGGTCGAACACTGAAGCTTTCTTT
-	TRBJ2-2	-	16	TRBV7-6	CASSLGQGMNTGELFF	TGTGCCAGCAGCTTAGGGCAGGGGATGAACACCGGGGAGCTGTTTTTT
TRBD1	TRBJ2-7	once	14	TRBV28	CASSLLTGESEQYF	TGTGCCAGCAGTTTATTGACAGGGGAGTCCGAGCAGTACTTC